The source of this T cell receptor beta chain is a study of blood T cell repertoires in COVID-19. Across the study: The samples span acute and convalescent COVID-19 from the United States, Italy and Spain. Sources were T cells, B-cell-depleted T cells, or PBMCs; the material itself was cDNA or gDNA.

J lost 8 bases, V lost 1 base, and 7 bases had no gene match. The CDR3 length is 15 residues. The V gene's germline CDR1 is MGHRA and CDR2 YSYEKL. Per the study methods: Estimation of nucleated cell counts relied on the amplification of reference gene primers. Using immunoSEQ multiplex PCR, the repertoire was profiled, and TCRdb retains in-frame clones only, with some absent. Clone size and V and J calls were adopted from that table, with D and trimming inferred from the DNA. Here the sample spans about 100,000 clones, about 91% being singletons. The source material was peripheral blood. This chain links TRBV4-1 with TRBJ2-1; 8 bases map to TRBD2. The TCR originated in a human donor in a cohort sampled during active COVID-19. The CDR3: CASSQGDGTRDEQFF. In DNA form, the CDR3 reads TGCGCCAGCAGCCAAGGCGACGGGACTAGGGATGAGCAGTTCTTC.